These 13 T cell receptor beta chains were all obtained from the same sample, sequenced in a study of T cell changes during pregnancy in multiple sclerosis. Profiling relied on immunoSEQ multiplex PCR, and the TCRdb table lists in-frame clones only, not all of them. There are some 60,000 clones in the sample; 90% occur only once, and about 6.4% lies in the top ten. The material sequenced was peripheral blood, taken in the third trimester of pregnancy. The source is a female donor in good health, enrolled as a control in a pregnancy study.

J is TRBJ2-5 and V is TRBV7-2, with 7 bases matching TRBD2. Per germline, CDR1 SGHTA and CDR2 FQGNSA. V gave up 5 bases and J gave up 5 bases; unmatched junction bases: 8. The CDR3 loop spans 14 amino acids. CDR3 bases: TGTGCCAGCAGCCCCGTGGGGGGGTCGGAGACCCAGTACTTC. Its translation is CASSPVGGSETQYF. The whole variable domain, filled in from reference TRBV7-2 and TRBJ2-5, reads GAGVSQSPSNKVTEKGKDVELRCDPISGHTALYWYRQSLGQGLEFLIYFQGNSAPDKSGLPSDRFSAERTGGSVSTLTIQRTQQEDSAVYLCASSPVGGSETQYFGPGTRLLVL.

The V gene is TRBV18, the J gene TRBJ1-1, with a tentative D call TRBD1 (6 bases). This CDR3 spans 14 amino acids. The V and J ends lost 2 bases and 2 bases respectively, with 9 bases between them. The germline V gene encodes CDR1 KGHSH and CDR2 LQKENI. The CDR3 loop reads CASSPATGNTEAFF. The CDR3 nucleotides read TGTGCCAGCTCACCAGCGACAGGAAACACTGAAGCTTTCTTT.

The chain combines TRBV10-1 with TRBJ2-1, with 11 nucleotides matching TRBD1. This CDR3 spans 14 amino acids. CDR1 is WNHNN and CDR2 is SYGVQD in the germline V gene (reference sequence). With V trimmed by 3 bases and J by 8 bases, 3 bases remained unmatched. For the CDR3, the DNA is TGCGCCAGCAGTGATGGACAGGGGGCGGATGAGCAGTTCTTC. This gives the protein CASSDGQGADEQFF.

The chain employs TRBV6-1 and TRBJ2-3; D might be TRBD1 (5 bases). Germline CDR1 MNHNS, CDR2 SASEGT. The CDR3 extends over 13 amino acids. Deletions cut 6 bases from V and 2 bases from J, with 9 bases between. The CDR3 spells CASRGLLTDTQYF. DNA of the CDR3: TGTGCCAGCAGGGGGCTCCTCACAGATACGCAGTATTTT.

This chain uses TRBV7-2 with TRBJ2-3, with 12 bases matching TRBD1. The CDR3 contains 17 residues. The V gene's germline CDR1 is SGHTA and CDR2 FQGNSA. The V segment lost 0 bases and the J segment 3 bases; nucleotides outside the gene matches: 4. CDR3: CASSLARGQGATDTQYF. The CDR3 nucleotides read TGTGCCAGCAGCTTAGCGCGGGGACAGGGGGCGACAGATACGCAGTATTTT.

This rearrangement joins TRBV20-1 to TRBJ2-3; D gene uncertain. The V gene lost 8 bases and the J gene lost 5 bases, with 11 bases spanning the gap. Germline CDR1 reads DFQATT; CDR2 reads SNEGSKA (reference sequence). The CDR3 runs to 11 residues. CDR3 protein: CSFLAGDTQYF. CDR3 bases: TGCAGTTTTTTAGCTGGAGATACGCAGTATTTT.

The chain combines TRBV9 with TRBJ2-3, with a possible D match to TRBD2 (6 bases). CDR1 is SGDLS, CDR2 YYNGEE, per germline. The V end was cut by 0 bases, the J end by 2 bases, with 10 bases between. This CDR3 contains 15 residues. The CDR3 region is CASSVGAGNTDTQYF. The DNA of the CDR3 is TGTGCCAGCAGCGTAGGGGCGGGGAACACAGATACGCAGTATTTT.

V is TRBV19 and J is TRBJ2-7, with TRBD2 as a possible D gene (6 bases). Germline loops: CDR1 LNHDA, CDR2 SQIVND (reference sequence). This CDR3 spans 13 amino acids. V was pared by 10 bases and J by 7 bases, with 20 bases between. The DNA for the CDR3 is TGTGCCACTCGGAAGGACCCGCGGGGAGAGCAGTACTTC. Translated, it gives CATRKDPRGEQYF.

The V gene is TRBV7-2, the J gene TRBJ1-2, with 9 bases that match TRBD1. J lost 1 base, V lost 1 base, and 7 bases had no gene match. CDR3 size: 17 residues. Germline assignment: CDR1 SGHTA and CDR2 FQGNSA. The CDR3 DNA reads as TGTGCCAGCAGCTTAGTATTTGGGACAGGGAGTAACTATGGCTACACCTTC. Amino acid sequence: CASSLVFGTGSNYGYTF.

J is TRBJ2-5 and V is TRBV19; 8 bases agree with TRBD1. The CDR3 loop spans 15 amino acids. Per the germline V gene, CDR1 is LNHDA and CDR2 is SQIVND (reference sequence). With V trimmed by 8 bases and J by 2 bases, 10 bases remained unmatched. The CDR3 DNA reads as TGTGCCAGTCGGGGGCAGGGGGCTTATCAAGAGACCCAGTACTTC. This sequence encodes CASRGQGAYQETQYF.

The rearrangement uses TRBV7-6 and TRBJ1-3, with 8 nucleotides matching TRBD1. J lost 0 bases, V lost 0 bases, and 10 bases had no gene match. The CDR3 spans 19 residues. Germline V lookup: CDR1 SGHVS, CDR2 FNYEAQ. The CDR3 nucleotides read TGTGCCAGCAGCTTAGCCCCATCGACAGGGGAAAGCTCTGGAAACACCATATATTTT. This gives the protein CASSLAPSTGESSGNTIYF.

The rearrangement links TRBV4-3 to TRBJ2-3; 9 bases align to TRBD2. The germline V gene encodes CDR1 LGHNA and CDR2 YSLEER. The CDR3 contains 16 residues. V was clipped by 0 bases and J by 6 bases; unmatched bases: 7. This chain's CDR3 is CASSQDSGGPSDTQYF. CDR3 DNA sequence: TGCGCCAGCAGCCAAGATAGCGGGGGACCCTCGGATACGCAGTATTTT.

CDR3 residues: CASSAQQNTEAFF. CDR3 sequence (DNA): TGTGCCAGCAGTGCACAGCAGAACACTGAAGCTTTCTTT. V and J are TRBV6-4 and TRBJ1-1; D is ambiguous. V lost 4 bases and J 1 base, leaving 7 bases between the germline ends. Germline CDR1 is MRHNA and CDR2 is SNTAGT. There are 13 residues in the CDR3.